This TCR beta chain appears in the sequencing data of a study of graft-versus-host responses after intestinal transplantation. Study-level background: Recipients were all induced with anti-thymocyte globulin, then given tacrolimus and steroids for around three years. General study results and limits: Declining HvG levels early post-transplant were linked to peak circulating GvH clone levels. Some GvH clones appeared in ileal mucosa or blood before recipient bone marrow.

Repertoires were generated with immunoSEQ multiplex PCR, while TCRdb's copy carries only in-frame clones and drops some. The sample has about 9,200 clones, around 91% seen once. This CDR3 has 17 residues. Per germline, CDR1 SEHNR and CDR2 FQNEAQ (reference sequence). V shed 1 base, J shed 5 bases, and the junction held 3 bases outside the gene matches. Of note for this clone: Its specificity is not known.

The J gene is TRBJ2-1, the V gene TRBV7-9, with 15 positions matching TRBD2. The material sequenced was PBMCs, taken around 47 days after intestinal transplant. This TCR was recovered from a human patient who received an intestinal transplant, so some T cells may come from the graft donor. The CDR3, as DNA: TGTGCCAGCAGCTTAGGGACTAGCGGGGGGGCCCACAATGAGCAGTTCTTC. Its protein product is CASSLGTSGGAHNEQFF.